The TCR beta chain under discussion was sequenced for a study of shared clonotypes between healthy human individuals. The wider study: Three plates were used per donor for CD4 naive, three for CD4 memory, two for CD8 naive and one for CD8 memory.

Execution of the assay was at deep level. TCRdb's table, derived via immunoSEQ multiplex PCR, lists solely in-frame clones and lacks some. The table lists approximately 1.9 million clones, just under 95% of them singletons. CD45RO-negative CD8 cells positively selected for CCR7 made up the naive population, which excluded terminally differentiated effector memory CD45RA+ cells. Caucasian adults residing in Nashville, Tennessee made up all the donors. The germline V gene has CDR1 MDHEN and CDR2 SYDVKM. V was pared by 6 bases and J by 2 bases, with 13 bases between. The length of the CDR3 is 14 residues.

This rearrangement joins TRBV28 to TRBJ2-5; no clear D. The sequenced sample consisted of naive CD8+ T cells from PBMCs. This sequence was found in a man aged 18 to 35 in good health. Some clones in this sample may be carry-over from other donors' samples. In DNA, the CDR3 is TGTGCCAGCAGCACGACCGTCACTCAAGAGACCCAGTACTTC. It is translated as CASSTTVTQETQYF. The full variable domain, completed using reference TRBV28 and TRBJ2-5, is DVKVTQSSRYLVKRTGEKVFLECVQDMDHENMFWYRQDPGLGLRLIYFSYDVKMKEKGDIPEGYSVSREKKERFSLILESASTNQTSMYLCASSTTVTQETQYFGPGTRLLVL.